This passage covers 5 T cell receptor beta chains from one sample sequenced in a study of T cell responses to AZD1222 COVID-19 vaccine (dated by TCRdb to about 2021). Library creation used the immunoSEQ multiplex PCR assay. In TCRdb, the immuneACCESS table is reduced to in-frame sequences with V and J assigned. These tables do not hold every clone; where another copy was compared, an unresolved V gene accounts for under half, and the others remain unexplained. A total of 130,000 to 150,000 clones appear in this sample, 85% to 95% of them only once. Approximately 2.9% of the sample goes to the ten largest clones. The meaning of the sample's time point label: baseline before first vaccination. The intended sense of this specimen's treatment or condition label: meningococcal conjugate vaccine given as trial control. This specimen was peripheral blood, taken on day 0 of MenACWY control vaccination. The receptors come from an adult in good health.

For this clone: At the DNA level, this CDR3 is encoded by other sequences in the same sample as well. This chain links TRBV6-5 with TRBJ1-2; D is perhaps TRBD1 (6 bases). This CDR3 spans 13 amino acids. The ends were cut back, 3 bases at V and 4 bases at J, with 9 bases in the middle. CDR1 is MNHEY, CDR2 SVGAGI, per germline. CDR3 nucleotide sequence: TGTGCCAGCAGTTATCAGGGGTCCTATGGCTACACCTTC. Protein sequence: CASSYQGSYGYTF.

The gene calls are TRBV19 and TRBJ1-5; 9 nucleotides agree with TRBD1. Trimming cost V 6 bases and J 5 bases; bases outside gene matches: 11. Germline loops: CDR1 LNHDA, CDR2 SQIVND (reference sequence). The CDR3 has 16 amino acids. The CDR3 protein is CASSSRTGGPDQPQHF. The CDR3 region has the DNA TGTGCCAGTAGCTCACGAACAGGGGGCCCCGATCAGCCCCAGCATTTT.

This chain uses TRBV11-3 with TRBJ2-5; 8 nucleotides agree with TRBD2. The CDR3 sequence is 15 residues long. Trimming cost V 1 base and J 5 bases; bases outside gene matches: 6. The V gene's germline CDR1 is SGHNT and CDR2 YENEEA. This CDR3 is CASSLGLAGQETQYF. CDR3 nucleotides: TGTGCCAGCAGCTTAGGCTTAGCGGGGCAGGAGACCCAGTACTTC.

V and J are TRBV7-9 and TRBJ1-2; D is perhaps TRBD1 (5 bases). The germline V gene has CDR1 SEHNR and CDR2 FQNEAQ (reference sequence). CDR3 length: 14 residues. Trimming left V 5 bases short and J 8 bases short, with 18 bases between. The CDR3 nucleotides are TGTGCCAGCAGCCCCGGGACGGGAAGAGGGGGCTACACCTTC. This encodes CASSPGTGRGGYTF.

The rearrangement links TRBV10-2 to TRBJ1-4; D is possibly TRBD1 (6 bases). The CDR3 totals 18 residues. Trimming shortened V by 0 bases and J by 4 bases, and 18 bases separated the two germline ends. CDR1 is WSHSY and CDR2 is SAAADI in the germline V gene. The CDR3 loop reads CASSESFMGRDINEKLFF. For the CDR3, the DNA is TGCGCCAGCAGTGAGTCATTCATGGGCAGGGACATTAATGAAAAACTGTTTTTT.